Sequencing of this TCR beta chain was carried out in a study of human T cells and chemical hapten exposure. On the study more broadly: There were per-sample TCR yield variations, arising mainly from small pooled library volume differences. Study-wide findings and caveats: It should be noted that donors had alopecia, so their immune response may differ from healthy people's. The number of TCRs over 1 in 1000 frequency stayed unchanged after DPC.

After removal of 3 bases from V and 2 bases from J, the junction contained 3 bases not matched to a gene. Germline values: CDR1 LGHNA, CDR2 YNFKEQ. The CDR3 extends over 15 amino acids. TCRdb processed the RACE reads anew with MiXCR; each CDR3 protein has one entry. The table includes 62,000 or so distinct CDR3 sequences, 9.5% to 13% detected once. At least ten counts were recorded for this clonotype. Its specificity is not known. As for time point: pre-sensitization, week 0. Treatment given: therapeutic diphenylcyclopropenone sensitization with weekly scalp DPC. People who gave samples had alopecia, were 18 to 70 years old, and were suitable for DPC.

This receptor was taken from a woman in her fifties or sixties with alopecia areata. Some clones in this sample may be carry-over from other donors' samples. Here the sequenced sample was whole blood, taken in connection with sensitization to the hapten diphenylcyclopropenone (DPC). The V and J genes are TRBV4-2 and TRBJ1-2, with 10 bases aligning to TRBD1. CDR3 in amino acids: CASSHGGQGNYGYTF. The CDR3 bases are TGTGCCAGCAGCCATGGGGGACAGGGGAACTATGGCTACACCTTC.